The next 9 T cell receptor beta chains were all read from a single sample in a study of blood T cell repertoires in COVID-19. Assay used: immunoSEQ multiplex PCR; TCRdb lists only in-frame clones, some missing. The repertoire holds a few hundred thousand clones, with 75% to 90% as singletons. Source material: PBMCs or T cells enriched from blood (not recorded which). Receptors were obtained from a woman in her 40s who had been exposed to COVID-19.

V gene TRBV7-3 combines with J gene TRBJ2-3; 9 bases map to TRBD2. The CDR3 loop spans 18 amino acids. V dropped 4 bases and J dropped 1; count of bases not matched to a gene: 12. Germline values: CDR1 SGHTA, CDR2 FQGTGA. The CDR3 sequence is CASSSLAGDGYGTDTQYF. The CDR3, as DNA: TGTGCCAGCAGCTCTTTAGCGGGAGATGGTTACGGCACAGATACGCAGTATTTT.

V is TRBV5-5 and J is TRBJ1-6; 8 positions agree with TRBD1. CDR1 SGHKS and CDR2 YYEKEE come from the germline V gene (reference sequence). This CDR3 is 15 amino acids long. Unmatched junction bases numbered 8, after V lost 2 bases and J lost 10 bases. CDR3: CASSLGQGGWSPLHF. For the CDR3, the DNA is TGTGCCAGCAGCTTAGGACAGGGTGGATGGTCACCCCTCCACTTT.

This chain links TRBV19 with TRBJ2-1, with TRBD2 identical over 12 bases. Unmatched junction bases numbered 1, after V lost 1 base and J lost 9 bases. CDR1 and CDR2 (germline): LNHDA, SQIVND (reference sequence). This CDR3 region has 14 residues. DNA for the CDR3: TGTGCCAGTAGTATAGGACTAGCGGGGGTTGAGCAGTTCTTC. It encodes CASSIGLAGVEQFF.

The rearrangement links TRBV28 to TRBJ1-1, with 7 nucleotides matching TRBD1. There are 15 residues in the CDR3. V gave up 2 bases and J gave up 0 bases; unmatched junction bases: 3. The V gene's germline CDR1 is MDHEN and CDR2 SYDVKM. This CDR3 is CASSLETGLNTEAFF. The CDR3 DNA follows: TGTGCCAGCAGTTTAGAGACAGGGTTGAACACTGAAGCTTTCTTT.

The chain recombines TRBV6-5 with TRBJ1-4; D gene uncertain. V was shortened by 5 bases and J by 6 bases, with 10 bases between the two germline ends. This CDR3 is 13 amino acids long. Per the germline V gene, CDR1 is MNHEY and CDR2 is SVGAGI. The DNA of the CDR3 is TGTGCCAGCAGTCTAACCCCCGATGAAAAACTGTTTTTT. Translating it yields CASSLTPDEKLFF.

The genes are TRBV19 and TRBJ1-2; TRBD1 matches at 8 bases. The CDR3 is made up of 15 amino acids. Germline V CDR1 and CDR2: LNHDA, SQIVND (reference sequence). Trimming cost V 3 bases and J 2 bases; bases outside gene matches: 5. CDR3 sequence reads: CASSIFGQGNYGYTF. The CDR3 DNA follows: TGTGCCAGTAGTATTTTTGGACAGGGAAACTATGGCTACACCTTC.

The chain joins TRBV7-9 to TRBJ2-2, with TRBD2 identical over 10 bases. The junction had 4 bases not matched to a gene; V was cut back by 2 bases and J by 1 base. Germline lookup yields CDR1 SEHNR and CDR2 FQNEAQ (reference sequence). This CDR3 is 17 amino acids long. The CDR3 DNA reads as TGTGCCAGCAGCTTACTCAGGACTAGCGGGAACACCGGGGAGCTGTTTTTT. It yields the protein CASSLLRTSGNTGELFF.

The chain couples TRBV28 to TRBJ2-3, with 11 bases fitting TRBD2. This CDR3 contains 16 residues. The junction had 9 bases not matched to a gene; V was cut back by 7 bases and J by 3 bases. Germline V gives CDR1 MDHEN, CDR2 SYDVKM. CDR3 DNA sequence: TGTGCCAGCACCGGGGTAGCGGGGGGGAGAACAGATACGCAGTATTTT. Translating it yields CASTGVAGGRTDTQYF.

This chain connects TRBV28 to TRBJ1-1; no firm D call. V lost 6 bases and J lost 2, with 10 bases in between. The CDR3 contains 13 residues. Germline V gives CDR1 MDHEN, CDR2 SYDVKM. The CDR3 nucleotides read TGTGCCAGCAGGCCGACATCCAACACTGAAGCTTTCTTT. Protein: CASRPTSNTEAFF.